This TCR beta chain was documented in a study of cytomegalovirus exposure and HLA in healthy donors. With 60 Vbeta and 13 Jbeta primers, the PCR was carried out. Profiling relied on immunoSEQ multiplex PCR, and the TCRdb table lists in-frame clones only, not all of them. There are about 59,000 clones in the sample; 70% to 75% occur only once, and 6.5% to 8.5% lies in the top ten. With regard to this clone: Its antigen remains unidentified.

Study-wide findings and caveats: One later analysis reportedly identified an Asian-associated ancestry cluster that showed fewer N-insertions than the approximately 700-donor mean.

Germline lookup yields CDR1 SGDLS and CDR2 YYNGEE. This CDR3 contains 16 residues. V dropped 3 bases and J dropped 0 bases, with 13 bases sitting between them. This receptor was identified in a man between 25 and 39 years old in good health and CMV-seropositive. This sequence joins TRBV9 and TRBJ2-1; D is perhaps TRBD2 (5 bases). Material for sequencing was PBMCs. Here the CDR3 DNA reads TGTGCCAGCAGCGGGAGATGGGGAGACTCCTACAATGAGCAGTTCTTC. It is translated as CASSGRWGDSYNEQFF.